The clone carrying this T cell receptor (beta chain) has just one count. The antigen is unknown. V gave up 2 bases and J gave up 5 bases, with 10 bases separating them. CDR1 and CDR2 from the germline V gene are SEHNR and FQNEAQ (reference sequence). CDR3 length: 14 amino acids. This record comes from a study of shared clonotypes between healthy human individuals. Overall study results and limits: The expectation was that sequencing depth would affect clonotype sharing among donors.

In the naive CD8 group, cells lacked CD45RO and were positively selected for CCR7, so terminally differentiated effector memory CD45RA+ cells were left out. Produced via immunoSEQ multiplex PCR; TCRdb's table is partial and in-frame only. Among 1.5 million to 2.5 million clones listed, about 95% were seen once. Sequencing input: naive CD8+ T cells sorted from blood. This receptor was taken from a man younger than 30 in good health. The gene calls are TRBV7-9 and TRBJ2-1, with no clear D. CDR3 sequence: CASSLSETHNEQFF. DNA of the CDR3: TGTGCCAGCAGCTTAAGTGAGACCCACAATGAGCAGTTCTTC. Using reference TRBV7-9 and TRBJ2-1 for the parts outside the CDR3, the full variable domain is DTGVSQNPRHKITKRGQNVTFRCDPISEHNRLYWYRQTLGQGPEFLTYFQNEAQLEKSRLLSDRFSAERPKGSFSTLEIQRTEQGDSAMYLCASSLSETHNEQFFGPGTRLTVL.